Described below is a single TCR beta chain sequence and its context. Sequencing used immunoSEQ multiplex PCR; TCRdb keeps in-frame clones, though not all of them. This repertoire shows tens of thousands of clones, approximately 90% found once; its top ten account for roughly 2.3%. The sample is drawn from a study of T cells in tuberculosis. The germline CDR1 and CDR2 sequences are SGHNT and YYREEE (reference sequence). This CDR3 is built from 15 residues. The V and J ends lost 2 bases and 2 bases respectively, with 11 bases between them. Stated time point: new active TB diagnosis, blood taken before or within 7 days of starting treatment.

This material consisted of PBMCs, taken at tuberculosis diagnosis. The chain has TRBV5-4 and TRBJ2-4; tentative D call: TRBD1 (5 bases). This sequence was found in an adult with tuberculosis. CDR3 region: CASSLRGGPKNIQYF. CDR3 DNA: TGTGCCAGCAGCTTAAGGGGTGGGCCCAAAAACATTCAGTACTTC.